One T cell receptor beta chain is described in this entry. Germline V gene lookup returns CDR1 SGHTA and CDR2 FQGNSA. This CDR3 comprises 14 residues. The V end was cut by 5 bases, the J end by 5 bases, with 15 bases between. This sample is part of a study of blood T cell repertoires in COVID-19. Looking at the study overall: Sites in the United States, Italy and Spain provided acute and convalescent COVID-19 samples.

Methods used by the authors: Amplification of reference gene primers provided the estimated nucleated cell counts. This table comes from immunoSEQ multiplex PCR, and its TCRdb copy is limited to in-frame clones, with some not included. D and trimming were read from the DNA, whereas the V and J calls and clone size are those reported in that table. This sample has approximately 210,000 clones, with about 90% found just once. This chain links TRBV7-2 with TRBJ1-2; D call uncertain. The sequence came from a woman in her seventies with acute or convalescent COVID-19. The sample comprised peripheral blood. The CDR3 sequence: CASSRGRGTYGYTF. The CDR3 nucleotides are TGTGCCAGCAGCCGTGGACGGGGAACGTATGGCTACACCTTC. Complete variable domain (other parts from reference TRBV7-2 and TRBJ1-2): GAGVSQSPSNKVTEKGKDVELRCDPISGHTALYWYRQSLGQGLEFLIYFQGNSAPDKSGLPSDRFSAERTGGSVSTLTIQRTQQEDSAVYLCASSRGRGTYGYTFGSGTRLTVV.